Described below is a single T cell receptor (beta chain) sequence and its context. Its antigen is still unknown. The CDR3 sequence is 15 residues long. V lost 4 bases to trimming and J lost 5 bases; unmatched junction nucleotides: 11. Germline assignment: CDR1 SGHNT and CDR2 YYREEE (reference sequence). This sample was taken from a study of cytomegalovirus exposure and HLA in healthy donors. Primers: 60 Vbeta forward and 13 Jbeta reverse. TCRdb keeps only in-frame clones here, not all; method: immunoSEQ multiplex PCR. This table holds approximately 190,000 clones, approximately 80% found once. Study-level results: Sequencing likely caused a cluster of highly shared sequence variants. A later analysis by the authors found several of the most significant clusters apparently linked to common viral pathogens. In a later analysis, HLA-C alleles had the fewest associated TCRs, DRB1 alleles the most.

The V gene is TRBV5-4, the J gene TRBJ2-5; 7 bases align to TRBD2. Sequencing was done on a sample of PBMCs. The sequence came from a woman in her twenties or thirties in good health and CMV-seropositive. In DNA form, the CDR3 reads TGTGCCAGCAGCCGTCAACCAGCGGGAATCGAGACCCAGTACTTC. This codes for CASSRQPAGIETQYF.